These 10 T cell receptor beta chains originate from one sample sequenced in a study of cytomegalovirus exposure and HLA in healthy donors. The PCR was carried out with 60 Vbeta primers and 13 Jbeta primers. TCRdb's table, derived via immunoSEQ multiplex PCR, lists solely in-frame clones and lacks some. The sample includes 35,000 to 55,000 clones, around three quarters of them seen just once. The sample consisted of PBMCs. Receptor source: a man younger than 40 in good health and CMV-seronegative.

CDR3 residues: CASSFGGGGDTQYF. The CDR3 region has the DNA TGTGCCAGCAGTTTCGGGGGGGGTGGAGATACGCAGTATTTT. The chain employs TRBV27 and TRBJ2-3, with 8 bases fitting TRBD2. The junction had 4 bases not matched to a gene; V was cut back by 3 bases and J by 5 bases. This CDR3 region has 14 residues. CDR1 MNHEY and CDR2 SMNVEV come from the germline V gene (reference sequence).

This clone came up once. The CDR3 region is CASSRGNQPQHF. The CDR3 DNA reads TGTGCCAGCAGCAGGGGGAATCAGCCCCAGCATTTT. The chain uses TRBV7-2 and TRBJ1-5; weak D call: TRBD1 (6 bases). Trimming left V 5 bases short and J 4 bases short, with 6 bases between. Germline-derived CDR1 and CDR2 are SGHTA and FQGNSA. The CDR3 runs 12 residues.

The chain combines TRBV18 with TRBJ1-2; 8 bases are a match to TRBD1. Trimming removed 4 bases from V and 6 bases from J; junction bases left unmatched: 7. This CDR3 has 14 residues. Germline V gives CDR1 KGHSH, CDR2 LQKENI. Here the CDR3 reads CASSQDRAEDGYTF. In DNA, the CDR3 is TGTGCCAGCTCACAGGACAGGGCAGAAGATGGCTACACCTTC.

This sequence joins TRBV5-1 and TRBJ2-7, with 7 bases matching TRBD1. Germline values: CDR1 SGHRS, CDR2 YFSETQ. This CDR3 has 15 amino acids. After removal of 4 bases from V and 3 bases from J, the junction contained 10 bases not matched to a gene. The CDR3 loop is CASSLETGQYYEQYF. The CDR3 coding sequence is TGCGCCAGCAGCCTGGAGACAGGGCAATACTACGAGCAGTACTTC.

The rearrangement uses TRBV2 and TRBJ2-3, with 9 bases identical to TRBD1. The CDR3 loop spans 12 amino acids. With 5 bases clipped from V and 8 bases from J, the junction kept 2 bases outside the gene matches. CDR1 and CDR2 (germline): SNHLY, FYNNEI. The CDR3 bases are TGTGCCAGCAGTCAACAGGGGGCTACGCAGTATTTT. This codes for CASSQQGATQYF.

Here the CDR3 DNA reads TGTGCCAGTAGTAACGGGAGGGCCCCCGGGGAGCTGTTTTTT. Protein: CASSNGRAPGELFF. The chain joins TRBV19 to TRBJ2-2; TRBD2 matches 8 bases. Germline V gene lookup returns CDR1 LNHDA and CDR2 SQIVND (reference sequence). With V trimmed by 4 bases and J by 6 bases, 4 bases remained unmatched. CDR3 size: 14 residues.

This clone showed up just once. The rearrangement joins TRBV2 to TRBJ1-2; D perhaps matches TRBD1 (5 bases). Germline V lookup: CDR1 SNHLY, CDR2 FYNNEI. The CDR3 is 13 residues long. V dropped 2 bases and J dropped 8 bases, with 12 bases sitting between them. The CDR3 region has the DNA TGTGCCAGCAGTGAACCGCGGGGGGTCGGCTACACCTTC. This sequence encodes CASSEPRGVGYTF.

V usage is TRBV4-2 and J usage is TRBJ2-3; 9 bases fit TRBD2. The CDR3 length is 18 residues. The J segment lost 9 bases and the V segment lost 0 bases, leaving 16 bases of the junction unmatched. CDR1 and CDR2 (germline): LGHNA, YNFKEQ. The CDR3 region has the DNA TGTGCCAGCAGCCAAGATAGGGGTAGCGGGAGTTTACAAAGCACGCAGTATTTT. Translation: CASSQDRGSGSLQSTQYF.

CDR3 DNA: TGTGCCAGCAGCTATCGGCGGGTCCATACCTATGGCTACACCTTC. Protein product: CASSYRRVHTYGYTF. This rearrangement joins TRBV13 to TRBJ1-2, with unresolved D. Germline values: CDR1 PRHDT, CDR2 FYEKMQ (reference sequence). The CDR3 consists of 15 residues. V gave up 4 bases and J gave up 4 bases, with 16 bases separating them. Supplemented by reference TRBV13 and TRBJ1-2, the full variable domain reads AAGVIQSPRHLIKEKRETATLKCYPIPRHDTVYWYQQGPGQDPQFLISFYEKMQSDKGSIPDRFSAQQFSDYHSELNMSSLELGDSALYFCASSYRRVHTYGYTFGSGTRLTVV.

The J gene is TRBJ2-1, the V gene TRBV25-1; D is perhaps TRBD1 (7 bases). Per the germline V gene, CDR1 is MGHDK and CDR2 is SYGVNS. V lost 1 base and J lost 2, with 12 bases in between. CDR3 size: 16 residues. CDR3 sequence (DNA): TGTGCCAGCAGTGAATCCCAGGGGGGAGCCTACAATGAGCAGTTCTTC. As protein: CASSESQGGAYNEQFF.